This TCR beta chain was recorded in a study of blood T cell repertoires in COVID-19. With 3 bases clipped from V and 2 bases from J, the junction kept 6 bases outside the gene matches. CDR1 is DFQATT and CDR2 is SNEGSKA in the germline V gene (reference sequence). CDR3 size: 15 residues. The protocol was immunoSEQ multiplex PCR, while the TCRdb copy is restricted to in-frame clones and leaves out a portion. There are about 75,000 clones in the sample; 84% occur only once, and about a fifth lies in the top ten. The J gene is TRBJ2-1, the V gene TRBV20-1; 8 nucleotides line up with TRBD1. What was sequenced was peripheral blood. The TCR originated in a woman between 50 and 59 years old with acute or convalescent COVID-19. This chain's CDR3 is CSASGDRSPYNEQFF. CDR3 nucleotide sequence: TGCAGTGCTAGTGGGGACAGGTCCCCCTACAATGAGCAGTTCTTC.